A single sample gave rise to the 5 T cell receptor beta chains below, sequenced in a study of OX40 agonist ivuxolimab in advanced cancers. Assay: immunoSEQ multiplex PCR; the TCRdb copy retains only in-frame clones and omits some. The sample yields 20,000 to 25,000 clones, 80% to 90% seen once. Source: CD4+ or CD8+ T cells sorted from blood, taken in a trial of the OX40 agonist ivuxolimab. These receptors were collected from an adult with an advanced solid tumor such as melanoma, head and neck, liver or kidney cancer.

The rearrangement joins TRBV9 to TRBJ1-2; D ambiguous. Between the trimmed V and J ends, which lost 3 bases and 3 bases, there was a span of 12 bases. The CDR3 covers 14 residues. The germline gives CDR1 SGDLS, CDR2 YYNGEE. CDR3 DNA: TGTGCCAGCAGCGAAGGAGATCGGGACTATGGCTACACCTTC. It encodes CASSEGDRDYGYTF.

CDR3 sequence: CASGTGGNTEAFF. DNA for the CDR3: TGTGCCAGCGGAACGGGGGGGAACACTGAAGCTTTCTTT. V is TRBV6-5 and J is TRBJ1-1; possible D gene TRBD1, 5 bases. The CDR3 contains 13 residues. Germline-derived CDR1 and CDR2 are MNHEY and SVGAGI. V lost 8 bases, J lost 1 base, and 11 bases lay in between.

The chain joins TRBV7-3 to TRBJ1-1; D is uncertain. Germline CDR1 and CDR2: SGHTA and FQGTGA. The CDR3 runs 14 residues. Deletions cut 5 bases from V and 1 base from J, with 11 bases between. The CDR3 coding sequence is TGTGCCAGCAGCCCCTTGGCCCCGAACACTGAAGCTTTCTTT. It encodes CASSPLAPNTEAFF.

The chain couples TRBV28 to TRBJ2-7; the D is unclear. Germline V gives CDR1 MDHEN, CDR2 SYDVKM. There are 15 residues in the CDR3. Trimming took off 6 bases at V and 4 bases at J, with 19 bases between the two ends. The CDR3 nucleotides are TGTGCCAGCAGCCCTACTTTTAGCCTTGCATACGAGCAGTACTTC. Its translation: CASSPTFSLAYEQYF.

The V call is TRBV9, the J call TRBJ2-7; 7 bases are shared with TRBD2. The CDR3 extends over 13 amino acids. CDR1 and CDR2 from the germline V gene are SGDLS and YYNGEE. J was trimmed by 6 bases and V by 2 bases; bases with no gene match: 5. CDR3 sequence: CASSVGLETEQYF. CDR3 nucleotides: TGTGCCAGCAGCGTCGGACTAGAAACCGAGCAGTACTTC.